Described below is a single T cell receptor (beta chain) sequence and its context. This entry is derived from a study of OX40 agonist ivuxolimab in advanced cancers. For the study at large: One hepatocellular carcinoma and a couple of cutaneous melanoma patients partially responded.

Germline V CDR1 and CDR2: LGHNT, FRNRAP. The CDR3 has 12 residues. V shed 3 bases and J shed 7 bases, with 9 bases lying between them. Measured with immunoSEQ multiplex PCR; TCRdb has only the in-frame clones, and not every one. The sample comprises 16,000 or so clones, approximately 86% of which are singletons, and 3% to 4.5% rests with the top ten. The rearrangement uses TRBV12-5 and TRBJ1-2; the D is unclear. The receptor was isolated from an adult with an advanced solid tumor such as melanoma, head and neck, liver or kidney cancer. Sequenced here: CD4+ or CD8+ T cells sorted from blood, sampled in a trial of the OX40 agonist ivuxolimab. The CDR3 here is CASGLPGRGYTF. CDR3 DNA: TGTGCTAGTGGTTTACCAGGTCGTGGCTACACCTTC. The full variable domain, with the rest looked up from reference TRBV12-5 and TRBJ1-2, is DARVTQTPRHKVTEMGQEVTMRCQPILGHNTVFWYRQTMMQGLELLAYFRNRAPLDDSGMPKDRFSAEMPDATLATLKIQPSEPRDSAVYFCASGLPGRGYTFGSGTRLTVV.